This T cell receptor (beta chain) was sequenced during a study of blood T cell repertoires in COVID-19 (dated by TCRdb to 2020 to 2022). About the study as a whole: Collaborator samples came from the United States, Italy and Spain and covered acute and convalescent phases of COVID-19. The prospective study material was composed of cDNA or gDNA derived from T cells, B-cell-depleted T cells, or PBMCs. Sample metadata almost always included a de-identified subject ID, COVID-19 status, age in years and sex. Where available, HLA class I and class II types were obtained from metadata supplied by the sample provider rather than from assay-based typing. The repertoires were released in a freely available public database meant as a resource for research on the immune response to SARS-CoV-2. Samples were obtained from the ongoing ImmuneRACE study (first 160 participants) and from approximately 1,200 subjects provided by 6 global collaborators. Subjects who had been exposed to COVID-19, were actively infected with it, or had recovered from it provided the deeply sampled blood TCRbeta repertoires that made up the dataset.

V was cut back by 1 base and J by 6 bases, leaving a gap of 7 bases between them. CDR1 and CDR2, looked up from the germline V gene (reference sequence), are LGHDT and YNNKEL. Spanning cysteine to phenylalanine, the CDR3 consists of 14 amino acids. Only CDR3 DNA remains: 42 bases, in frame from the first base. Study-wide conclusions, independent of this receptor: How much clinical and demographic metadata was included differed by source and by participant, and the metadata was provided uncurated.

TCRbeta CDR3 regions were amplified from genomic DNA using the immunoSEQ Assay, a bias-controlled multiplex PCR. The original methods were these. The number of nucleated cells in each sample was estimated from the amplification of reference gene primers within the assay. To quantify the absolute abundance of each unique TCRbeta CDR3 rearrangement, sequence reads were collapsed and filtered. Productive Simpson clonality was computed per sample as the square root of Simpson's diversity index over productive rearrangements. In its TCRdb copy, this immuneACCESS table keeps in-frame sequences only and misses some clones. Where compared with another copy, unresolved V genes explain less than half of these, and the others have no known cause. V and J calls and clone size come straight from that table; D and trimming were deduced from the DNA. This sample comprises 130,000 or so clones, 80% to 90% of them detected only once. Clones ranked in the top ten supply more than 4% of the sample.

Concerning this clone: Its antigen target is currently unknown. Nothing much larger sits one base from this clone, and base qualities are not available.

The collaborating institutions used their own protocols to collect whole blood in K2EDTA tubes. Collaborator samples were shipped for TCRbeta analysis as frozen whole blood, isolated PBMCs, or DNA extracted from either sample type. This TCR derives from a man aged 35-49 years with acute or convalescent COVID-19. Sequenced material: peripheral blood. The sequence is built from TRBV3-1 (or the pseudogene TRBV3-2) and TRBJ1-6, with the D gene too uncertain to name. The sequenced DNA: TGTGCCAGCAGCCAAGGGCAGTTTAATTCACCCCTCCACTTT. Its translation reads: CASSQGQFNSPLHF.